This T cell receptor beta chain was recorded in a study of cytomegalovirus exposure and HLA in healthy donors. Whole-study findings and limits: Cytomegalovirus-associated TCR beta chains were listed, numbering roughly 150. In an earlier analysis, productive rearrangement rates for most beta V segments clustered near 87% or 30%.

The PCR contained 60 Vbeta and 13 Jbeta primers. Using immunoSEQ multiplex PCR, the repertoire was profiled, and TCRdb retains in-frame clones only, with some absent. The table shows a few hundred thousand clones, with more than 60% occurring only once. Worth noting for this clone: Its target is unknown.

The sequence was obtained from a middle-aged man in good health and CMV-seronegative. Material: PBMCs.

DNA for the CDR3: TGTGCCAGCAGTTCACTCAGCGGAACCCAAGAGACCCAGTACTTC. It translates to CASSSLSGTQETQYF. The chain links TRBV7-2 to TRBJ2-5, with a weak D call TRBD2 (5 bases). The germline gives CDR1 SGHTA, CDR2 FQGNSA. Trimming pared 6 bases from V and 1 base from J, leaving 15 bases between. The CDR3 covers 15 residues.